These 9 T cell receptor beta chains originate from one sample sequenced in a study of shared clonotypes between healthy human individuals. The repertoire was sequenced with immunoSEQ multiplex PCR; TCRdb's copy has only in-frame clones and lacks some. Among about 600,000 clones listed, around three quarters were seen once. Material: PBMCs. The receptors were gathered from a woman aged 40 to 49 in good health. Some clones in this sample may be carry-over from other donors' samples.

This clone occurred many times. The chain joins TRBV7-3 to TRBJ1-6; 9 bases map to TRBD1. The germline V gene has CDR1 SGHTA and CDR2 FQGTGA. Trimming cost V 5 bases and J 6 bases; bases outside gene matches: 2. The CDR3 covers 14 residues. CDR3 sequence (DNA): TGTGCCAGCAGCGTGACAGGGGGTAATTCACCCCTCCACTTT. Its protein is CASSVTGGNSPLHF.

This clone was counted only a few times. J is TRBJ2-1 and V is TRBV7-8; TRBD1 aligns across 10 bases. The CDR3 has 15 amino acids. V shed 5 bases and J 9 bases; nucleotides not matched to a gene: 10. Germline V gene lookup returns CDR1 SGHVS and CDR2 FQNEAQ. The CDR3 DNA reads as TGTGCCAGCAGCCCCCAGAGCCGACAGGGGGCTGAGCAGTTCTTC. Residues: CASSPQSRQGAEQFF.

This chain connects TRBV7-9 to TRBJ2-1, with D tentatively TRBD1 (5 bases). The ends were cut back, 5 bases at V and 8 bases at J, with 13 bases in the middle. The CDR3 consists of 13 residues. Per germline, CDR1 SEHNR and CDR2 FQNEAQ (reference sequence). CDR3 coding DNA: TGTGCCAGCAGCACGACAGTTAGGGATGAGCAGTTCTTC. Protein sequence: CASSTTVRDEQFF.

The chain combines TRBV13 with TRBJ1-1; D gene ambiguous. V was cut by 0 bases and J by 3 bases, with 5 bases left in between. Germline V gene sequence: CDR1 PRHDT, CDR2 FYEKMQ (reference sequence). The CDR3 covers 13 residues. The CDR3 DNA follows: TGTGCCAGCAGCTTAGGCCGGTACACTGAAGCTTTCTTT. Protein sequence: CASSLGRYTEAFF.

The J gene is TRBJ2-3, the V gene TRBV4-2, with unresolved D. V was cut by 0 bases and J by 0 bases, with 19 bases left in between. CDR1 and CDR2 from the germline V gene are LGHNA and YNFKEQ. This CDR3 contains 19 residues. CDR3 protein: CASSQDHTLGPTSTDTQYF. The CDR3 region has the DNA TGTGCCAGCAGCCAAGATCATACCCTAGGCCCTACTAGCACAGATACGCAGTATTTT.

Notes on this clone: The same CDR3 arises from other DNA sequences in this sample as well. The rearrangement links TRBV7-2 to TRBJ2-1; no clear D. The ends were cut back, 3 bases at V and 0 bases at J, with 6 bases in the middle. The CDR3 contains 14 residues. The germline V gene encodes CDR1 SGHTA and CDR2 FQGNSA. The CDR3 nucleotides read TGTGCCAGCAGCTTTCGCAGCTCCTACAATGAGCAGTTCTTC. Translating gives CASSFRSSYNEQFF.

The chain has TRBV1 and TRBJ2-4; TRBD2 is the table's D call, not checked against the DNA. TRBV1 is noted as a pseudogene. This CDR3 comprises 24 residues. CDR3 in amino acids: CTSTFRKERISFLPAPIAKNIQYF. In DNA form, the CDR3 reads TGCACCAGCACCTTCAGAAAGGAGCGGATTAGCTTCCTTCCCGCTCCCATAGCCAAAAACATTCAGTACTTC.

The chain is built from TRBV30 and TRBJ1-1; 7 bases match TRBD1. Germline assignment: CDR1 GTSNPN and CDR2 SVGIG (reference sequence). CDR3 length: 14 residues. Trimming cost V 2 bases and J 4 bases; bases outside gene matches: 7. CDR3 sequence reads: CAWSPRGRSTEAFF. In nucleotides, the CDR3 is TGTGCCTGGAGTCCGAGGGGGCGTAGCACTGAAGCTTTCTTT.

The V gene is TRBV6-5, the J gene TRBJ2-4; D is unclear. CDR1 MNHEY and CDR2 SVGAGI come from the germline V gene. There are 11 residues in the CDR3. V lost 6 bases, J lost 2 bases, and 2 bases lay in between. In DNA, the CDR3 is TGTGCCAGCAGGTCCAAAAACATTCAGTACTTC. Translated, it gives CASRSKNIQYF.